These T cell receptor beta chains were read from a single sample in a study of cytomegalovirus exposure and HLA in healthy donors. Clones were sequenced by immunoSEQ multiplex PCR, and TCRdb holds only the in-frame ones, with some missing. The sample includes fewer than 130,000 clones, more than 75% of them seen just once. The sequencing input was PBMCs. The origin of the receptors is a woman in her 30s in good health and CMV-seropositive. The CDR3 runs from the conserved cysteine through the conserved F or W. A D gene is named only where the DNA matches it firmly. Expanded clones get a size class; other rows say once, few or many, or leave the size out.

>TRBD1|TRBV19|TRBJ1-5|14|few
TGTGCCAGTAGTCCAGGGGGAAGCAATCAGCCCCAGCATTTT
CASSPGGSNQPQHF
>NA|TRBV5-1|TRBJ1-1|13|NA
TGCGCCAGCATGAAACAGGAGAACACTGAAGCTTTCTTT
CASMKQENTEAFF
>TRBD1|TRBV28|TRBJ1-5|20|NA
TGTGCCAGCAGTTTGGTCCGTGGACAGGCCCGAAGGATTACCAATCAGCCCCAGCATTTT
CASSLVRGQARRITNQPQHF
>TRBD1|TRBV9|TRBJ1-5|16|NA
TGTGCCAGCAGCGTAGGCGACAGGGGATGGGATCAGCCCCAGCATTTT
CASSVGDRGWDQPQHF
>NA|TRBV19|TRBJ2-7|12|medium-sized
TGTGCCAGAAGCAGGGTACCCTACGAGCAGTACTTC
CARSRVPYEQYF
>TRBD1|TRBV7-6|TRBJ1-3|15|NA
TGTGCCAGCAGCAAAGGACAGGGAGCAGGAAACACCATATATTTT
CASSKGQGAGNTIYF
>NA|TRBV28|TRBJ2-5|14|NA
TGTGCCAGCAGCTTAGGGAGAATTCAAGAGACCCAGTACTTC
CASSLGRIQETQYF
>TRBD2|TRBV2|TRBJ2-3|14|NA
TGTGCCAGCATAGGACTAGCGCTAACAGATACGCAGTATTTT
CASIGLALTDTQYF
>NA|TRBV4-2|TRBJ2-7|15|NA
TGTGCCAGCAGCCAAGCCCGATCCCTATCCTACGAGCAGTACTTC
CASSQARSLSYEQYF
>TRBD1|TRBV5-6|TRBJ2-2|15|NA
TGTGCCAGCAGCCCATCGGACAGGGGCACCGGGGAGCTGTTTTTT
CASSPSDRGTGELFF
>TRBD1|TRBV10-3|TRBJ2-1|14|NA
TGTGCCACATCCGGGGACAGCTCCTACAATGAGCAGTTCTTC
CATSGDSSYNEQFF
>NA|TRBV9|TRBJ2-7|14|once
TGTGCCAGCAGCCCCAGAACCTTAACCTACGAGCAGTACTTC
CASSPRTLTYEQYF
>NA|TRBV18|TRBJ1-4|15|NA
TGTGCCAGCTCCCGCGGAGGGCTAACTAATGAAAAACTGTTTTTT
CASSRGGLTNEKLFF
>TRBD2|TRBV15|TRBJ2-1|14|NA
TGTGCCACCAGCAGAGATCGACTAGCCCCTGAGCAGTTCTTC
CATSRDRLAPEQFF
>TRBD2|TRBV4-1|TRBJ2-3|17|NA
TGCGCCAGCAGCCGTTCTAGCGGTGCTTCTAGCACAGATACGCAGTATTTT
CASSRSSGASSTDTQYF
>TRBD1|TRBV5-1|TRBJ1-2|15|NA
TGCGCCAGCAGCTTGGCGGGGACAGGGGGCTCTGGCTACACCTTC
CASSLAGTGGSGYTF
>TRBD1|TRBV28|TRBJ2-3|16|NA
TGTGCCAGCAGTTCTGGACCGGGACAGGGCACAGATACGCAGTATTTT
CASSSGPGQGTDTQYF
>NA|TRBV6-5|TRBJ2-1|14|NA
TGTGCCAGCAGCATAGGGGGTCGTCATAATGAGCAGTTCTTC
CASSIGGRHNEQFF
>NA|TRBV7-2|TRBJ2-1|12|NA
TGTGCCAGCAGCTTATCCATCAATGAGCAGTTCTTC
CASSLSINEQFF
>TRBD1|TRBV29-1|TRBJ1-4|13|NA
TGCAGTAGCTGGGACAGGGTACAAGAAAAACTGTTTTTT
CSSWDRVQEKLFF
>NA|TRBV27|TRBJ1-2|15|NA
TGTGCCAGCAGTACGAGACAGCAAAGGGGCTATGGCTACACCTTC
CASSTRQQRGYGYTF
>TRBD2|TRBV9|TRBJ2-3|14|NA
TGTGCCAGCGGAAGCGGGAGCGTGTCAGATACGCAGTATTTT
CASGSGSVSDTQYF
>NA|TRBV6-5|TRBJ2-7|11|NA
TGTGCCAGCAGGCGAAACTACGAGCAGTACTTC
CASRRNYEQYF
>NA|TRBV11-3|TRBJ1-6|18|NA
TGTGCCAGCAGCTTGCAGGAGGCCGGGGGCTCCTATAATTCACCCCTCCACTTT
CASSLQEAGGSYNSPLHF
>TRBD1|TRBV4-3|TRBJ2-5|16|once
TGCGCCAGCAGCCTAGGGACAGGGGAAGGGTCGGAGACCCAGTACTTC
CASSLGTGEGSETQYF
>TRBD1|TRBV30|TRBJ2-1|14|NA
TGTGCCTGGAGTCGGGTCCAGGGGGCGCACGGGGGTTTCTTC
CAWSRVQGAHGGFF
>TRBD1|TRBV27|TRBJ1-2|15|NA
TGTGCCAGCAGTCTCAGACAGGGTGACATCTGGGGCTACACCTTC
CASSLRQGDIWGYTF
>NA|TRBV9|TRBJ1-3|14|NA
TGTGCCAGCAGCGTAGAAACTGCTGGAAACACCATATATTTT
CASSVETAGNTIYF
>TRBD1|TRBV6-5|TRBJ2-7|14|NA
TGTGCCAGCAGCCGAGACAGGGGGGAGTACGAGCAGTACTTC
CASSRDRGEYEQYF
>NA|TRBV5-1|TRBJ2-1|12|NA
TGCGCCAGCAGCTTGAGTTCGGGTTATGAGTTCTTC
CASSLSSGYEFF
>NA|TRBV5-5|TRBJ2-7|15|NA
TGTGCCAGCAGCTTGGTGGCCCCCGGAGTCTACGAGCAGTACTTC
CASSLVAPGVYEQYF
>TRBD2|TRBV2|TRBJ2-7|15|NA
TGTGCCAGCAGAGGGACTAGCGGCTTAACCTACGAGCAGTACTTC
CASRGTSGLTYEQYF
>TRBD2|TRBV28|TRBJ2-1|16|few
TGTGCCAGCAGAAGTAGCGGGAGTGGCTCCTACAATGAGCAGTTCTTC
CASRSSGSGSYNEQFF
>TRBD1|TRBV28|TRBJ1-2|15|NA
TGTGCCAGCAGTAGGCCCGGACAGGGTGACTATGGCTACACCTTC
CASSRPGQGDYGYTF
>NA|TRBV21-1|TRBJ2-7|17|NA
NA
CASSKFGKGSREFEQYF
>NA|TRBV27|TRBJ1-1|17|once
TGTGCCAGCAGTCTCTGGAGGGGCAGGCAGGCAGGCACTGAAGCTTTCTTT
CASSLWRGRQAGTEAFF
>TRBD1|TRBV6-5|TRBJ1-4|14|NA
TGTGCCAGCAGAGGGACAGCAACTAATGAAAAACTGTTTTTT
CASRGTATNEKLFF
>TRBD1|TRBV15|TRBJ2-7|14|NA
TGTGCCACCTCTCAGGGACAGGGATCCTACGAGCAGTACTTC
CATSQGQGSYEQYF
>NA|TRBV18|TRBJ1-2|14|NA
TGTGCCAGCTCACTGGCAGGGATGACCTATGGCTACACCTTC
CASSLAGMTYGYTF
>TRBD1|TRBV5-1|TRBJ1-1|14|NA
TGCGCCAGCAGCTGGACAGGGATGGACACTGAAGCTTTCTTT
CASSWTGMDTEAFF
>TRBD2|TRBV5-1|TRBJ2-7|15|NA
TGCGCCAGCAGCTTGGACGGGACTAGCGTCTACGAGCAGTACTTC
CASSLDGTSVYEQYF
>TRBD1|TRBV9|TRBJ2-2|18|NA
TGTGCCAGCAGCCCTGGAATCGGGACAGGGGAGAACACCGGGGAGCTGTTTTTT
CASSPGIGTGENTGELFF
>TRBD2|TRBV7-3|TRBJ2-2|14|NA
TGTGCCAGCAGCATTAGCGGGAGGGCCGGGGAGCTGTTTTTT
CASSISGRAGELFF
>TRBD1|TRBV5-8|TRBJ1-5|12|NA
TGTGCCAGCAGCTGGCAGACAGGGTCCCAGCATTTT
CASSWQTGSQHF
>NA|TRBV28|TRBJ1-5|14|NA
TGTGCCAGCACCTCGGGGGGTAGCAATCAGCCCCAGCATTTT
CASTSGGSNQPQHF
>NA|TRBV9|TRBJ1-2|14|NA
TGTGCCAGCAGCCCCTCCCCCCGCGAAGATGGCTACACCTTC
CASSPSPREDGYTF